A selection of T cell receptor beta chains follows, all from one sample in a study of Ad26.COV2.S vaccination and SARS-CoV-2 variants. Here immunoSEQ multiplex PCR was the method, and the copy in TCRdb shows in-frame clones only, minus some. The sample lists about 480,000 clones, around 90% occurring once. This specimen consisted of peripheral blood, obtained in a trial of Ad26.COV2.S vaccine versus placebo. The receptor set was obtained from a person between 18 and 59 years old who received the Ad26.COV2.S COVID-19 vaccine or a placebo. The CDR3 runs from the conserved cysteine through the conserved F or W. D genes are given only for firm matches. Clone size appears in some rows only: once, few, many, or a class for an expanded clone.

CDR3aa | CDR3nt | j_gene | v_gene | d_gene | abundance
CASRDGGLSNEQFF | TGTGCCAGCAGGGATGGGGGACTATCCAATGAGCAGTTCTTC | TRBJ2-1 | TRBV2 | TRBD2 | few
CASIWGALAGELFF | TGTGCCAGCATTTGGGGGGCTTTGGCCGGGGAGCTGTTTTTT | TRBJ2-2 | TRBV6-5 | - | -
CATSDLGLAGGHEQFF | TGTGCCACCAGTGATTTGGGGCTAGCGGGAGGCCATGAGCAGTTCTTC | TRBJ2-1 | TRBV24-1 | TRBD2 | -
CASSYSGTALSYGYTF | TGTGCCAGCAGTTACTCAGGGACGGCCTTGTCGTATGGCTACACCTTC | TRBJ1-2 | TRBV6-2/TRBV6-3 | - | -
CASSLTGTYGYTF | TGCGCCAGCAGCCTGACAGGGACCTATGGCTACACCTTC | TRBJ1-2 | TRBV5-1 | TRBD1 | -
CASSISSGNEQYF | TGTGCCAGCAGTATTTCTAGCGGGAACGAGCAGTACTTC | TRBJ2-7 | TRBV6-2/TRBV6-3 | TRBD2 | -
CASSLGSPSDGTQYF | TGTGCCAGCAGCTTAGGGTCTCCCTCGGACGGTACGCAGTATTTT | TRBJ2-3 | TRBV11-1 | - | -
CASMGGLGQPQHF | TGTGCCAGCATGGGTGGACTCGGACAGCCCCAGCATTTT | TRBJ1-5 | TRBV2 | - | -
CASSSGATGELFF | TGTGCCAGCAGCTCAGGGGCCACCGGGGAGCTGTTTTTT | TRBJ2-2 | TRBV5-5 | - | -
CASSFSTGSTGELFF | TGTGCCAGCAGTTTTTCGACAGGGAGCACCGGGGAGCTGTTTTTT | TRBJ2-2 | TRBV6-5 | TRBD1 | -
CASSQQTGGADTEAFF | TGTGCCAGCAGCCAACAGACAGGGGGCGCGGACACTGAAGCTTTCTTT | TRBJ1-1 | TRBV4-2 | TRBD1 | -
CASGRSYEQYF | TGTGCCAGCGGGAGGTCCTACGAGCAGTACTTC | TRBJ2-7 | TRBV27 | - | -
CASSVVMGGELDTQYF | TGTGCCAGCAGCGTAGTGATGGGCGGGGAGTTGGATACGCAGTATTTT | TRBJ2-3 | TRBV9 | - | -
CASSLGGGARGYTF | TGTGCCAGCAGCTTAGGGGGGGGCGCGAGAGGCTACACCTTC | TRBJ1-2 | TRBV7-2 | - | -
CASSFKGRTQSSNEQFF | TGCGCCAGCAGCTTTAAAGGCAGGACCCAGTCGAGCAATGAGCAGTTCTTC | TRBJ2-1 | TRBV5-1 | - | -
CASNPLTGDNQPQHF | TGTGCCAGCAACCCTTTGACAGGGGACAATCAGCCCCAGCATTTT | TRBJ1-5 | TRBV28 | TRBD1 | -
CASSPGPLGHQHF | TGTGCCAGCAGCCCGGGCCCCTTGGGCCACCAGCATTTT | TRBJ1-5 | TRBV6-2/TRBV6-3 | - | -
CASTPLAGVNEQFF | TGTGCCAGCACCCCGCTAGCGGGAGTCAATGAGCAGTTCTTC | TRBJ2-1 | TRBV27 | TRBD2 | -
CASSWSSGNQPQHF | TGTGCCAGCAGTTGGTCGTCTGGCAATCAGCCCCAGCATTTT | TRBJ1-5 | TRBV6-5 | - | -
CASTLGGGGGYTF | TGTGCCAGCACCTTAGGGGGAGGAGGCGGCTACACCTTC | TRBJ1-2 | TRBV7-2 | - | -
CASSLGAGGPGTQYF | TGTGCCAGCAGTTTGGGGGCGGGAGGGCCAGGTACGCAGTATTTT | TRBJ2-3 | TRBV6-5 | TRBD2 | -
CASSQGRLQGGEQFF | TGCGCCAGCAGCCAAGGAAGGTTACAGGGAGGAGAGCAGTTCTTC | TRBJ2-1 | TRBV4-3 | - | -
CASSESIPNGNEQFF | TGTGCCAGCAGTGAGAGCATACCGAACGGCAATGAGCAGTTCTTC | TRBJ2-1 | TRBV6-1 | - | -
CASSLHPPMDSVPARELFF | TGTGCCAGCAGTTTGCACCCTCCGATGGACAGTGTCCCTGCCCGGGAGCTGTTTTTT | TRBJ2-2 | TRBV28 | - | once
CASSFQGHQPQHF | TGTGCCAGCAGTTTCCAGGGGCATCAGCCCCAGCATTTT | TRBJ1-5 | TRBV27 | - | few
CASSESVSNQPQHF | TGTGCCAGCAGTGAATCTGTTAGCAATCAGCCCCAGCATTTT | TRBJ1-5 | TRBV2 | - | -
CASRRDQSSYNEQFF | TGTGCCAGCAGGCGGGACCAAAGCTCCTACAATGAGCAGTTCTTC | TRBJ2-1 | TRBV6-5 | - | -
CACHPRAGSSYEQYF | TGTGCCTGCCATCCCCGGGCAGGGAGCTCCTACGAGCAGTACTTC | TRBJ2-7 | TRBV30 | - | -
CAWSPLGTRFAGELFF | TGTGCCTGGAGTCCTCTCGGGACTAGGTTCGCCGGGGAGCTGTTTTTT | TRBJ2-2 | TRBV30 | TRBD2 | -
CASSQDWGYEQYF | TGCGCCAGCAGCCAAGATTGGGGGTACGAGCAGTACTTC | TRBJ2-7 | TRBV4-3 | - | -
CASSYVGYYGYTF | TGTGCCAGCAGTTACGTGGGGTACTATGGCTACACCTTC | TRBJ1-2 | TRBV6-2/TRBV6-3 | - | -
CASSSNPGTQNTEAFF | TGCGCCAGCAGCTCAAACCCCGGGACACAGAACACTGAAGCTTTCTTT | TRBJ1-1 | TRBV5-1 | - | -
CASSVMGYGYTF | TGTGCCAGCAGCGTTATGGGCTATGGCTACACCTTC | TRBJ1-2 | TRBV9 | - | -
CASRQAGTGELFF | TGTGCCAGCAGACAGGCCGGGACCGGGGAGCTGTTTTTT | TRBJ2-2 | TRBV21-1 | - | -
CASSPDRGQRELFF | TGTGCCAGCAGTCCAGACAGGGGGCAGCGGGAGCTGTTTTTT | TRBJ2-2 | TRBV6-5 | TRBD1 | -
CASSAESGLSYEQYF | TGTGCCAGTAGTGCCGAGTCGGGGCTCTCCTACGAGCAGTACTTC | TRBJ2-7 | TRBV19 | - | -
CASSVTRESYNSPLHF | TGTGCCAGCAGCGTAACTCGGGAATCCTATAATTCACCCCTCCACTTT | TRBJ1-6 | TRBV9 | - | -
CASSLGTRGIHTGELFF | TGTGCCAGCAGCTTAGGGACCAGGGGGATACACACCGGGGAGCTGTTTTTT | TRBJ2-2 | TRBV7-8 | TRBD1 | -
CASSPGQRSYGYTF | TGTGCCAGCAGCCCGGGACAGCGGAGCTATGGCTACACCTTC | TRBJ1-2 | TRBV28 | TRBD1 | -
CASSARKGIPNTEAFF | TGTGCCAGTAGTGCCCGGAAGGGGATCCCGAACACTGAAGCTTTCTTT | TRBJ1-1 | TRBV19 | - | -
CASSWASYQPQHF | TGTGCCAGCAGTTGGGCCTCATATCAGCCCCAGCATTTT | TRBJ1-5 | TRBV6-2/TRBV6-3 | - | -
CASSPGGSGELFF | TGTGCCAGCAGTCCCGGGGGCTCCGGGGAGCTGTTTTTT | TRBJ2-2 | TRBV7-9 | - | -